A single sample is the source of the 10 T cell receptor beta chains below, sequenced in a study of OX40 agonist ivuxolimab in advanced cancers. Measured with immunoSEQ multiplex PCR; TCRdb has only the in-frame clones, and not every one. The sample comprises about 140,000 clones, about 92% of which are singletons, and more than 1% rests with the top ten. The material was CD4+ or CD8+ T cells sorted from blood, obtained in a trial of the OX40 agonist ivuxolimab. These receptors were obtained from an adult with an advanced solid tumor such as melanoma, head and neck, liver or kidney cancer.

CDR3: CASSLFSRGADTQYF. The CDR3 nucleotides are TGTGCCAGCAGCTTGTTTTCGAGGGGCGCAGATACGCAGTATTTT. V gene TRBV7-9 combines with J gene TRBJ2-3; D is perhaps TRBD1 or TRBD2 (5 bases each). V was pared by 3 bases and J by 4 bases, with 14 bases between. The germline CDR1 and CDR2 sequences are SEHNR and FQNEAQ (reference sequence). The CDR3 totals 15 residues.

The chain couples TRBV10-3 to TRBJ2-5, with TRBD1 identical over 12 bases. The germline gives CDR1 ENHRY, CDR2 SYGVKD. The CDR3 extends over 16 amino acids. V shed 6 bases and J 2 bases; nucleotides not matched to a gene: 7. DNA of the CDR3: TGTGCCATCAGGGGGACAGGGGGCGCACAACAAGAGACCCAGTACTTC. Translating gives CAIRGTGGAQQETQYF.

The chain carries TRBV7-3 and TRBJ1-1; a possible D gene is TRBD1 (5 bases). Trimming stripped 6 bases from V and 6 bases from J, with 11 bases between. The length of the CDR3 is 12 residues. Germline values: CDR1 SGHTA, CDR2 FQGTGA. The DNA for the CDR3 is TGTGCCAGCAGAGGGAGGGGAGCTGAAGCTTTCTTT. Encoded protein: CASRGRGAEAFF.

The chain's CDR3 is CASSFSSGRASDTQYF. The CDR3 DNA reads as TGTGCCAGCAGTTTCTCTAGCGGGAGGGCCTCAGATACGCAGTATTTT. The chain links TRBV27 to TRBJ2-3; 12 nucleotides agree with TRBD2. The CDR3 totals 16 residues. V dropped 3 bases and J dropped 4; count of bases not matched to a gene: 5. Germline values: CDR1 MNHEY, CDR2 SMNVEV (reference sequence).

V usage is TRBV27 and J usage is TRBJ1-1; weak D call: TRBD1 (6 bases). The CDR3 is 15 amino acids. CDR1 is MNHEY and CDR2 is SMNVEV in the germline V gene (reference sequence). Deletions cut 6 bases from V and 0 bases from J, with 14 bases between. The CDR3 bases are TGTGCCAGCAGGGCGGGGGCGGGGATGAACACTGAAGCTTTCTTT. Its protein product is CASRAGAGMNTEAFF.

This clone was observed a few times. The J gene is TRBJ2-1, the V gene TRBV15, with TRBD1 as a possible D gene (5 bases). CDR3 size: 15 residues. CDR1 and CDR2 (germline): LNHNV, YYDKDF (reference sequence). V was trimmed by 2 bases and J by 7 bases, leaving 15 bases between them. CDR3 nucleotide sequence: TGTGCCACCAGCAGAACCTGGGCAGGGCGAAATGAGCAGTTCTTC. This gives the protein CATSRTWAGRNEQFF.

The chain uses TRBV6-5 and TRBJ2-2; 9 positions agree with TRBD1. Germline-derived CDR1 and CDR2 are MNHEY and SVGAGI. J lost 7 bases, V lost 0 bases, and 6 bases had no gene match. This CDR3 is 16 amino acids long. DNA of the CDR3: TGTGCCAGCAGTTACTCGGGGACAGGGAGAGGCGGGGAGCTGTTTTTT. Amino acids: CASSYSGTGRGGELFF.

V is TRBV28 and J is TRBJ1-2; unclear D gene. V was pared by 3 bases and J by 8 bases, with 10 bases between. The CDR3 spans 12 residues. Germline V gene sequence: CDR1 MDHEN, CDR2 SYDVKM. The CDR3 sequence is CASSLTEKGYTF. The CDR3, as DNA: TGTGCCAGCAGTTTGACGGAGAAGGGCTACACCTTC.

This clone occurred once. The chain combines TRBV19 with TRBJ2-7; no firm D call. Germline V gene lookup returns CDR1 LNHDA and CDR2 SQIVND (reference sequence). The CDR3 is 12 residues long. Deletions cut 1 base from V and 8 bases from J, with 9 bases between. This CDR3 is CASSIVSGQQYF. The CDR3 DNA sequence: TGTGCCAGTAGTATAGTATCCGGCCAGCAGTACTTC. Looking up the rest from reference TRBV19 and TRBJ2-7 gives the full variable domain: DGGITQSPKYLFRKEGQNVTLSCEQNLNHDAMYWYRQDPGQGLRLIYYSQIVNDFQKGDIAEGYSVSREKKESFPLTVTSAQKNPTAFYLCASSIVSGQQYFGPGTRLTVT.

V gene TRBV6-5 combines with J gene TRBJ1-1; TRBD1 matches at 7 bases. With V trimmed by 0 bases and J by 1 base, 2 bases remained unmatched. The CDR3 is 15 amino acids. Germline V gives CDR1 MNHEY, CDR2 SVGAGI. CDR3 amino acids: CASSYSRTGNTEAFF. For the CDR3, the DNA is TGTGCCAGCAGTTACTCGAGGACAGGGAACACTGAAGCTTTCTTT.